This TCR beta chain was documented in a study of blood T cell repertoires in COVID-19. Study-wide background: Samples representing acute and convalescent COVID-19 were sourced from the United States, Italy and Spain. Nucleic acid was either cDNA or gDNA, and it came from T cells, B-cell-depleted T cells, or PBMCs.

The germline V gene encodes CDR1 KGHDR and CDR2 SFDVKD. CDR3 length equals 16 residues. The trim removed 4 bases at V and 5 bases at J, leaving 10 bases unmatched. Methods used by the authors: Amplified reference gene primers provided the basis for estimating nucleated cell counts. Measured with immunoSEQ multiplex PCR; TCRdb has only the in-frame clones, and not every one. Clonal size and the V and J genes are those of that table, whereas D and trimming came from the DNA. The table includes 61,000 or so clones, roughly 86% detected once. The chain recombines TRBV24-1 with TRBJ2-1; 7 nucleotides line up with TRBD2. Sequencing input: peripheral blood. The sequence was collected from a woman aged 45-59 years with active or convalescent COVID-19. CDR3 bases: TGTGCCACCAGTGACTCCTCGCGGGGGACGCACAATGAGCAGTTCTTC. It codes for CATSDSSRGTHNEQFF.